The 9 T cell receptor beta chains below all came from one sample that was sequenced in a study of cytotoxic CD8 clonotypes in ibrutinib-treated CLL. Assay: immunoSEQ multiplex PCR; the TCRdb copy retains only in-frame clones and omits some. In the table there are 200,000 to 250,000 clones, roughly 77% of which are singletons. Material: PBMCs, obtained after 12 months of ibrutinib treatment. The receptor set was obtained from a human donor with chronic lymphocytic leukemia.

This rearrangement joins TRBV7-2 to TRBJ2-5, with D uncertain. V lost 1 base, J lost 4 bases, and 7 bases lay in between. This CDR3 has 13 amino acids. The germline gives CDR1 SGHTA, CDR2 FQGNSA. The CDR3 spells CASSLGWRETQYF. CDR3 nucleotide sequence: TGTGCCAGCAGCTTAGGGTGGAGAGAGACCCAGTACTTC.

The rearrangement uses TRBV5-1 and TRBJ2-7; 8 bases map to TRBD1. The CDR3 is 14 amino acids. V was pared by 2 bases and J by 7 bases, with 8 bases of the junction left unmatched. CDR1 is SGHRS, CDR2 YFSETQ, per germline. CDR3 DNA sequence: TGCGCCAGCAGCTTAGGACAGGGCCCCGGGGAGCAGTACTTC. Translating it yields CASSLGQGPGEQYF.

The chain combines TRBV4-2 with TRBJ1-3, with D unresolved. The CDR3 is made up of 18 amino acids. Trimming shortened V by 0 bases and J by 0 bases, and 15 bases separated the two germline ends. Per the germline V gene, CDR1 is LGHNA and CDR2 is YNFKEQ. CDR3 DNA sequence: TGTGCCAGCAGCCAAGATTTGGTACACCTTAACTCTGGAAACACCATATATTTT. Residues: CASSQDLVHLNSGNTIYF.

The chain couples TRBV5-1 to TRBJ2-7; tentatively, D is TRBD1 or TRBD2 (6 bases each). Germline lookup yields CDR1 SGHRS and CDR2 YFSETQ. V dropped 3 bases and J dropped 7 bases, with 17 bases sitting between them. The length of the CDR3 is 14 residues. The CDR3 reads CASSSSGATTEQYF. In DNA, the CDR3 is TGCGCCAGCAGCTCATCGGGGGCTACCACTGAGCAGTACTTC. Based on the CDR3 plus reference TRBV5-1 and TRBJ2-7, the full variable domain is KAGVTQTPRYLIKTRGQQVTLSCSPISGHRSVSWYQQTPGQGLQFLFEYFSETQRNKGNFPGRFSGRQFSNSRSEMNVSTLELGDSALYLCASSSSGATTEQYFGPGTRLTVT.

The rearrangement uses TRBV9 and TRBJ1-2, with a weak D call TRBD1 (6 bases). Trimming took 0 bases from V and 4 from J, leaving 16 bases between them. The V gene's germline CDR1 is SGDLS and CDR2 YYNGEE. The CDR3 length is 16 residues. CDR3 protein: CASSVVETRGGYGYTF. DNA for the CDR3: TGTGCCAGCAGCGTAGTAGAAACGAGGGGGGGCTATGGCTACACCTTC.

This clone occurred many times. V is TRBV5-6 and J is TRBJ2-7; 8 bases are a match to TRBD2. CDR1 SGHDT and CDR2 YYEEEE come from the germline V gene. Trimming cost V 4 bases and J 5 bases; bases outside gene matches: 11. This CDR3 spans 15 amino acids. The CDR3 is CASSESLGLGNEQYF. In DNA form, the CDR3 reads TGTGCCAGCAGCGAATCTCTGGGACTAGGAAACGAGCAGTACTTC.

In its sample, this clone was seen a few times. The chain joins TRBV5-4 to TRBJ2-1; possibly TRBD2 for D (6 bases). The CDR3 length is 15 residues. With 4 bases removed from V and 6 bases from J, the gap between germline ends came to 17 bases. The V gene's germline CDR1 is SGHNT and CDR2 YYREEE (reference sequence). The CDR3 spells CASSLRETDLNEQFF. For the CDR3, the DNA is TGTGCCAGCAGCCTCCGGGAGACAGACCTCAATGAGCAGTTCTTC. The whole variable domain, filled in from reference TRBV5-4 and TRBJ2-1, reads ETGVTQSPTHLIKTRGQQVTLRCSSQSGHNTVSWYQQALGQGPQFIFQYYREEENGRGNFPPRFSGLQFPNYSSELNVNALELDDSALYLCASSLRETDLNEQFFGPGTRLTVL.

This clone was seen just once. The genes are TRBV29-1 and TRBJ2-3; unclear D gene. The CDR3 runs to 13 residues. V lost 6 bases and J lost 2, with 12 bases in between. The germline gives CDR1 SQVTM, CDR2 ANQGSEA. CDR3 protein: CSVGYGYTDTQYF. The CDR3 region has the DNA TGCAGCGTGGGATATGGCTACACAGATACGCAGTATTTT.

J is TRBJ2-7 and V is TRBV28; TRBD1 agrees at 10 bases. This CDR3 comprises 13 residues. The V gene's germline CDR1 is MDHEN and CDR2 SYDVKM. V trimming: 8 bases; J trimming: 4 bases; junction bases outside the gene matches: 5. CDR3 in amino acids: CASLRTGGYEQYF. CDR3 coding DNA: TGTGCCAGCCTTCGGACAGGGGGGTACGAGCAGTACTTC.